The T cell receptor (beta chain) under discussion was sequenced for a study of cytomegalovirus exposure and HLA in healthy donors. Study conclusions and caveats: Rare TCR sequences predominated, though certain public TCRs were found in many donors.

With respect to this clone: Its antigen is still unknown.

The primer mix had 60 Vbeta and 13 Jbeta primers. Libraries were prepared by immunoSEQ multiplex PCR; TCRdb keeps only in-frame clonotypes and omits some of them. In the table there are about 85,000 clones, around 80% of which are singletons. V trimming: 5 bases; J trimming: 3 bases; junction bases outside the gene matches: 4. This CDR3 comprises 14 residues. Germline CDR1 SGHAT, CDR2 FQNNGV. V and J are TRBV11-2 and TRBJ1-2; TRBD1 matches at 9 bases. The receptor was derived from a woman aged 45-65 years in good health and CMV-seropositive. The sequenced sample consisted of PBMCs. The CDR3 DNA is TGTGCCAGCAGCGGGGGACAGGGCGACTATGGCTACACCTTC. This codes for CASSGGQGDYGYTF.